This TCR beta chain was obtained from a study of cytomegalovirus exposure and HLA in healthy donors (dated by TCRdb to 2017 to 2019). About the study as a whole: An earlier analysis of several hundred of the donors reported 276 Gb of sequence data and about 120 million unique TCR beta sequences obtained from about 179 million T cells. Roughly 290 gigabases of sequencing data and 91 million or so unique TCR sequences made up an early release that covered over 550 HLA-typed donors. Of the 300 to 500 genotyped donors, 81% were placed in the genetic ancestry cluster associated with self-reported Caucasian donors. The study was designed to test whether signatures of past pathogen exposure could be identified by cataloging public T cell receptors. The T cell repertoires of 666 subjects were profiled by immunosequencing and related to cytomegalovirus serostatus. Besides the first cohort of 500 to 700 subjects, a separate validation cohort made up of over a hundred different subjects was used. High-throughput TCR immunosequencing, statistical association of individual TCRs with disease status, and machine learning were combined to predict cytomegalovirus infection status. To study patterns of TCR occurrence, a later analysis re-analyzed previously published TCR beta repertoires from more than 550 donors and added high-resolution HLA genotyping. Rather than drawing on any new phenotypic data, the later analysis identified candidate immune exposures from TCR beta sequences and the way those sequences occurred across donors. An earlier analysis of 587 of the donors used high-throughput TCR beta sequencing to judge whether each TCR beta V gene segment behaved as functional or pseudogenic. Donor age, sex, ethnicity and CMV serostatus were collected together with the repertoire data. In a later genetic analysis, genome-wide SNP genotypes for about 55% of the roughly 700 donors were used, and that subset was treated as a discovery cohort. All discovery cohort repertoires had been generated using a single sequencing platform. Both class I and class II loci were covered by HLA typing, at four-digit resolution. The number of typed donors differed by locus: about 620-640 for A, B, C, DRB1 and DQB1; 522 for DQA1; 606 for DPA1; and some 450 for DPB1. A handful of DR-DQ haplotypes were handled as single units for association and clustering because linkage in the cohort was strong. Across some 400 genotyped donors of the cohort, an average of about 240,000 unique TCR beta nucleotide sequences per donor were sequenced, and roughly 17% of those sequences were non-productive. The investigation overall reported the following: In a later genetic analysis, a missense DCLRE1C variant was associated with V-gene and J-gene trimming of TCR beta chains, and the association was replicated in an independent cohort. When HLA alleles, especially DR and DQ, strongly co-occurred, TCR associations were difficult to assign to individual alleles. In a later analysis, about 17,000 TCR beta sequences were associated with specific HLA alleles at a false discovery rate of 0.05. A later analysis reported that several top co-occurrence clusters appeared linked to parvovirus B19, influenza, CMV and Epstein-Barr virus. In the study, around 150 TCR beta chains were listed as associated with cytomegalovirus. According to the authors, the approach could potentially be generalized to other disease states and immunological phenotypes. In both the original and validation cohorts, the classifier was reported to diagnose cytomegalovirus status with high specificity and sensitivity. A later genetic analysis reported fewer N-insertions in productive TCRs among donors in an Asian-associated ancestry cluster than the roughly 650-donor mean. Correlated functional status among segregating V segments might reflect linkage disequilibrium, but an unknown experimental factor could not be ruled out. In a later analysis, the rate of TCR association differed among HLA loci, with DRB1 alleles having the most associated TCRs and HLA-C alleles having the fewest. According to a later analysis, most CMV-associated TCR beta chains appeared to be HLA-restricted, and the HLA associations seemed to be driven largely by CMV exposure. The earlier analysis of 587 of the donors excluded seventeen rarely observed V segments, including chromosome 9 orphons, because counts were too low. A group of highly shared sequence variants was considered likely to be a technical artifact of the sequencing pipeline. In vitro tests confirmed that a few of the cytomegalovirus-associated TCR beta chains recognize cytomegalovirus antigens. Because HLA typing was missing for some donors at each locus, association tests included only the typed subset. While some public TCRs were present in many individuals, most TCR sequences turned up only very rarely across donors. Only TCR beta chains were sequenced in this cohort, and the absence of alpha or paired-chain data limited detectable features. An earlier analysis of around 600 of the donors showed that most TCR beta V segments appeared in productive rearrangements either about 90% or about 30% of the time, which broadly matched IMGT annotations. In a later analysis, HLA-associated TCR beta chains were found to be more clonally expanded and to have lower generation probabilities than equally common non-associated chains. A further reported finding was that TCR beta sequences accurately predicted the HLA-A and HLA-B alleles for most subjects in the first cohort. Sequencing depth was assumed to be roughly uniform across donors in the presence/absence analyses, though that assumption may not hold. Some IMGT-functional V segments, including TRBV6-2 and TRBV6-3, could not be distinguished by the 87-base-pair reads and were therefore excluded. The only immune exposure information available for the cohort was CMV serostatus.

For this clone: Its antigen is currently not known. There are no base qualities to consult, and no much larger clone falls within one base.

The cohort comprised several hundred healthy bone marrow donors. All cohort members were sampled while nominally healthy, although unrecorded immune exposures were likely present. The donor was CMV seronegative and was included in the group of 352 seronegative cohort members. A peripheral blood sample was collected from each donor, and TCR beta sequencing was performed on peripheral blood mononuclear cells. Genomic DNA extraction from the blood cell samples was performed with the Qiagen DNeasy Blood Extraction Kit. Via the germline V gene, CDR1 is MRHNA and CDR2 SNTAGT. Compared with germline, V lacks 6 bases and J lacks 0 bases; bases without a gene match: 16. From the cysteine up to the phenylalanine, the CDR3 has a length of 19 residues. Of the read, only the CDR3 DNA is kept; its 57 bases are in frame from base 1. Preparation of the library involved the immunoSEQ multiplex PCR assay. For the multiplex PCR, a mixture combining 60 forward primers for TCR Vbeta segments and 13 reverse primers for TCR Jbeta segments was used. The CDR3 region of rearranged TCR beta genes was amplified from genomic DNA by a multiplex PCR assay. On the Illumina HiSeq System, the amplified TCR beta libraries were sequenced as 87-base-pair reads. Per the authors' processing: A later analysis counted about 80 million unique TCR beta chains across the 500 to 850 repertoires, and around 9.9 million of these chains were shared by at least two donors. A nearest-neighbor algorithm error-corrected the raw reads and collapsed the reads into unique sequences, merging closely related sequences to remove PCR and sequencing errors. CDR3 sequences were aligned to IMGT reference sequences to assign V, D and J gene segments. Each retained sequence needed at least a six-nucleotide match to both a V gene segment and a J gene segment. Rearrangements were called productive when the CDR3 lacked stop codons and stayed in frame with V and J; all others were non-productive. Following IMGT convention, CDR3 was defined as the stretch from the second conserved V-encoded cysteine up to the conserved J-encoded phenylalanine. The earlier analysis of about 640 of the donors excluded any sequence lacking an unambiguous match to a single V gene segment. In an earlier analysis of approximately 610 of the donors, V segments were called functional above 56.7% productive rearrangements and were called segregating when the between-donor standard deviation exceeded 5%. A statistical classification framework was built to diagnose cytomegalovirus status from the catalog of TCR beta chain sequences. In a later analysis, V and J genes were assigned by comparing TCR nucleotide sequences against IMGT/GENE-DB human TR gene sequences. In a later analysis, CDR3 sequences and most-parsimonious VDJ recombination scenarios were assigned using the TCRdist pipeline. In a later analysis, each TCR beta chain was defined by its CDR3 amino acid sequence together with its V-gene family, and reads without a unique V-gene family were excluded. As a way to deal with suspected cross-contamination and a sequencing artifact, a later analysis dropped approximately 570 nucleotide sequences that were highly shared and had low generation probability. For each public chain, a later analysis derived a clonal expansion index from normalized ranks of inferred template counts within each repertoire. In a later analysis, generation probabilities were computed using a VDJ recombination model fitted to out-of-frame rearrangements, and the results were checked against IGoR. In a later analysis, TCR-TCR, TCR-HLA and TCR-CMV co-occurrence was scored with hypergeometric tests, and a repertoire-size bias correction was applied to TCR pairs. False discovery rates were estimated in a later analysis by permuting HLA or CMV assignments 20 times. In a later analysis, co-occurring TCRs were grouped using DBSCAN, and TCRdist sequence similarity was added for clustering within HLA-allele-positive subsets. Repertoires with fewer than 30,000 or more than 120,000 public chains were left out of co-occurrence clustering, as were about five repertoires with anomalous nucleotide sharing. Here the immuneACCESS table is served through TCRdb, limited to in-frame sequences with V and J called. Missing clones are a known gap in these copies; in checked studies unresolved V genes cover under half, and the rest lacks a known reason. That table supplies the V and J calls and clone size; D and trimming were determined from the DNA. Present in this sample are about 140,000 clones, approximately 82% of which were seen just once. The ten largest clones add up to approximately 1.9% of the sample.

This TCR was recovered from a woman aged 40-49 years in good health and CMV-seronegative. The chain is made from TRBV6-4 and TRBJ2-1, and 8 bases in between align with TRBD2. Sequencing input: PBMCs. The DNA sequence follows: TGTGCCAGCAGCTTACAAAGCCTGAGCGGGAGCTACTCCTACAATGAGCAGTTCTTC. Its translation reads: CASSLQSLSGSYSYNEQFF.